This T cell receptor beta chain was observed in a study of T cell responses to AZD1222 COVID-19 vaccine. Note on this clone: What it recognizes is unknown.

The CDR3 is made up of 14 amino acids. In germline, CDR1 is LGHDT, CDR2 YNNKEL (reference sequence). The J segment lost 8 bases and the V segment lost 1 base, leaving 5 bases of the junction unmatched. Findings of the study overall: The breadth and depth of Spike-specific TCRs increased once two AZD1222 doses had been given.

Assay: immunoSEQ multiplex PCR; the TCRdb copy retains only in-frame clones and omits some. The sample lists 100,000 to 150,000 clones; 85% to 90% were seen once. The sequenced sample was peripheral blood, obtained 28 days after the second AZD1222 dose. The source of this sequence is an adult who received the AZD1222 COVID-19 vaccine. The rearrangement joins TRBV3-1 (or the pseudogene TRBV3-2) to TRBJ2-3; 8 nucleotides align to TRBD2. The CDR3 DNA reads TGTGCCAGCAGCCAAGCGGGGGGGGGCGGTACGCAGTATTTT. The encoded protein is CASSQAGGGGTQYF.